The rows below give T cell receptor beta chains drawn from one sample of a study of cytomegalovirus exposure and HLA in healthy donors. Method: immunoSEQ multiplex PCR; TCRdb's copy keeps in-frame clones and lacks some. The sample consists of about 160,000 clones, around 76% of them appearing once. The source material was PBMCs. These receptors were obtained from a female donor in good health and CMV-seronegative. CDR3s include the opening cysteine and the closing phenylalanine or tryptophan. A D gene is named only where the DNA matches it firmly. Rows may omit the clone size; those that give it use once, few, many or a size class.

abundance: once
d_gene: NA
v_gene: TRBV6-5
j_gene: TRBJ1-2
CDR3aa: CASSYSSNYGYTF
CDR3nt: TGTGCCAGCAGTTACTCGAGTAACTATGGCTACACCTTC

abundance: few
d_gene: TRBD1
v_gene: TRBV10-3
j_gene: TRBJ1-1
CDR3aa: CAISLTGMNTEAFF
CDR3nt: TGTGCCATCAGCCTGACAGGGATGAACACTGAAGCTTTCTTT

abundance: NA
d_gene: NA
v_gene: TRBV19
j_gene: TRBJ1-5
CDR3aa: CASSADRNQPQHF
CDR3nt: TGTGCCAGTAGTGCCGACAGAAATCAGCCCCAGCATTTT

abundance: NA
d_gene: NA
v_gene: TRBV6-4
j_gene: TRBJ2-7
CDR3aa: CASSEMPSSYEQYF
CDR3nt: TGTGCCAGCAGTGAAATGCCGAGCTCCTACGAGCAGTACTTC

abundance: NA
d_gene: TRBD1
v_gene: TRBV18
j_gene: TRBJ2-7
CDR3aa: CASSGTGSYEQYF
CDR3nt: TGTGCCAGCTCAGGGACAGGGAGCTACGAGCAGTACTTC

abundance: NA
d_gene: NA
v_gene: TRBV7-3
j_gene: TRBJ2-3
CDR3aa: CASSLGTATDTQYF
CDR3nt: TGTGCCAGCAGCCTTGGGACTGCCACAGATACGCAGTATTTT

abundance: NA
d_gene: NA
v_gene: TRBV5-4
j_gene: TRBJ2-7
CDR3aa: CASSPRDTGKNEQYF
CDR3nt: TGTGCCAGCAGCCCCCGCGACACAGGGAAGAACGAGCAGTACTTC

abundance: NA
d_gene: NA
v_gene: TRBV2
j_gene: TRBJ2-1
CDR3aa: CASSDSTYYNEQFF
CDR3nt: TGTGCCAGCAGTGACTCTACCTACTACAATGAGCAGTTCTTC

abundance: NA
d_gene: NA
v_gene: TRBV9
j_gene: TRBJ1-5
CDR3aa: CASSVGPGSNQPQHF
CDR3nt: TGTGCCAGCAGCGTAGGCCCGGGTAGCAATCAGCCCCAGCATTTT

abundance: NA
d_gene: NA
v_gene: TRBV7-9
j_gene: TRBJ2-1
CDR3aa: CASSPDADEQFF
CDR3nt: TGTGCCAGCAGCCCCGACGCGGATGAGCAGTTCTTC

abundance: few
d_gene: NA
v_gene: TRBV6-1
j_gene: TRBJ2-3
CDR3aa: CASSVSDTQYF
CDR3nt: TGTGCCAGCAGTGTCTCAGATACGCAGTATTTT

abundance: NA
d_gene: NA
v_gene: TRBV18
j_gene: TRBJ2-5
CDR3aa: CASSLAEETQYF
CDR3nt: TGTGCCAGCTCACTGGCGGAAGAGACCCAGTACTTC

abundance: few
d_gene: NA
v_gene: TRBV7-9
j_gene: TRBJ1-4
CDR3aa: CASSLAQGLNEKLFF
CDR3nt: TGTGCCAGCAGCTTAGCGCAGGGCTTGAATGAAAAACTGTTTTTT

abundance: NA
d_gene: NA
v_gene: TRBV4-2
j_gene: TRBJ2-1
CDR3aa: CASSQEVGEQFF
CDR3nt: TGTGCCAGCAGCCAGGAGGTAGGTGAGCAGTTCTTC

abundance: NA
d_gene: NA
v_gene: TRBV27
j_gene: TRBJ1-2
CDR3aa: CASSLAGFYGYTF
CDR3nt: TGTGCCAGCAGTTTGGCAGGATTCTATGGCTACACCTTC

abundance: NA
d_gene: TRBD1
v_gene: TRBV19
j_gene: TRBJ2-7
CDR3aa: CASIIDGTGGIEQYF
CDR3nt: TGTGCCAGTATAATTGATGGGACAGGGGGCATCGAGCAGTACTTC

abundance: NA
d_gene: NA
v_gene: TRBV7-9
j_gene: TRBJ1-5
CDR3aa: CASSLAGAYSNQPQHF
CDR3nt: TGTGCCAGCAGCTTAGCGGGGGCTTATAGCAATCAGCCCCAGCATTTT

abundance: NA
d_gene: TRBD1
v_gene: TRBV5-1
j_gene: TRBJ1-4
CDR3aa: CASSPGTGGFEKLFF
CDR3nt: TGCGCCAGCAGCCCGGGGACAGGGGGTTTCGAAAAACTGTTTTTT